These 5 T cell receptor beta chains were all obtained from the same sample, sequenced in a study of T cells in Graves' hyperthyroidism and ophthalmopathy. Researchers took RNA transcripts and amplified the TCR beta CDR3 regions from them. When the TCR CDR3 underwent first-round RT-PCR, the HTBI primer set was used. One entry per CDR3 protein results from TCRdb running MiXCR on the multiplex PCR reads. The sample includes 490,000 or so distinct CDR3 sequences, around a fifth of them seen just once. The sequenced sample consisted of blood. The receptors originated from a woman aged 70-85 years with Graves' ophthalmopathy.

This clonotype was recorded many times. The V and J genes are TRBV12-3 or TRBV12-4 and TRBJ1-2; 9 bases agree with TRBD1. Trimming at V came to 1 base and at J to 4 bases, leaving 4 bases not matched to a gene. CDR3 length: 15 residues. The chain's CDR3 is CASSLGDRVFYGYTF. The DNA of the CDR3 is TGTGCCAGCAGTTTAGGGGACAGGGTGTTCTATGGCTACACCTTC.

The CDR3 sequence: CAIRDDLLTKTDTQYF. In nucleotides, the CDR3 is TGTGCCATCAGGGATGACCTCCTAACAAAGACAGATACGCAGTATTTT. The gene calls are TRBV10-3 and TRBJ2-3, with unresolved D. V was shortened by 6 bases and J by 3 bases, with 19 bases between the two germline ends. The CDR3 is 16 amino acids. Germline assignment: CDR1 ENHRY and CDR2 SYGVKD.

The DNA for the CDR3 is TGTGCCAGCAGCCTGGACAGGGGCGGCTACGAGCAGTACTTC. As protein: CASSLDRGGYEQYF. The chain employs TRBV27 and TRBJ2-7, with 9 positions matching TRBD1. CDR1 and CDR2 from the germline V gene are MNHEY and SMNVEV (reference sequence). With V trimmed by 6 bases and J by 3 bases, 6 bases remained unmatched. This CDR3 has 14 residues.

This clonotype was recorded a few times. The chain is built from TRBV7-2 and TRBJ2-7; 8 bases fit TRBD1. Germline V gene sequence: CDR1 SGHTA, CDR2 FQGNSA. The CDR3 loop spans 15 amino acids. J gave up 4 bases and V 2 bases, and 7 bases lay outside the gene matches. CDR3 loop: CASSLHGTGGYEQYF. CDR3 coding DNA: TGTGCCAGCAGCTTACATGGCACAGGGGGATACGAGCAGTACTTC.

Note on this clonotype: This clone may be a read error of a much larger clone one base away. This chain connects TRBV5-5 to TRBJ2-7; 8 nucleotides match TRBD1. This CDR3 is built from 14 residues. In germline, CDR1 is SGHKS, CDR2 YYEKEE (reference sequence). This CDR3 is CANSSDRGTYEQYF. CDR3 in DNA: TGTGCCAACAGCTCCGACAGGGGAACCTACGAGCAGTACTTC.